This TCR beta chain was sequenced during a study of cytomegalovirus exposure and HLA in healthy donors. Study-wide context: The Caucasian-associated ancestry cluster contained about four fifths of the roughly 400 genotyped donors.

Findings and caveats of the study: Relative to equally common others, HLA-associated TCR beta chains showed greater clonal expansion in a later analysis. Cytomegalovirus status was reportedly diagnosed by the classifier with high specificity and sensitivity. In vitro testing confirmed three CMV-associated chains as specific for CMV antigens.

In regard to this clone: Antigen: not known.

PCR was performed using 60 Vbeta and 13 Jbeta primers. Sequencing was performed with immunoSEQ multiplex PCR; in TCRdb, only in-frame clones are kept and a portion is missing. The ten most abundant clones cover 0.65% to 0.75% of a sample with 200,000 or so clones. Material: PBMCs. The TCR comes from a boy aged 5-17 years in good health and CMV-seronegative.

CDR3 coding DNA: TGTGCCAGCATCCTGACAGGCATGAACACTGAAGCTTTCTTT. It translates to CASILTGMNTEAFF. The chain carries TRBV2 and TRBJ1-1; maybe TRBD1 (6 bases). Germline lookup yields CDR1 SNHLY and CDR2 FYNNEI. CDR3 length: 14 residues. V dropped 7 bases and J dropped 0 bases, with 12 bases sitting between them.